This T cell receptor beta chain was observed in a study of identical twins. Regarding this clonotype: As yet, its antigen is unknown.

CDR1 is ENHRY, CDR2 SYGVKD, per germline. Trimming left V 6 bases short and J 8 bases short, with 13 bases between. This CDR3 is built from 12 residues. Each CDR3 protein is one row after TCRdb ran MiXCR on the 5' RACE reads. There are 1.5 million to 2 million distinct CDR3 sequences in the sample; under 35% occur only once, and about 0.27% lies in the top ten. Study results and limitations: Models predicted too little out-of-frame TCR alpha sharing in monozygotic twins. Less excess twin sharing appeared in beta out-of-frame sequences.

The chain employs TRBV10-3 and TRBJ1-2; D remains unclear. The sample comprised cord blood. The TCR comes from a newborn girl in good health. The CDR3 here is CAISGPGVGYTF. In DNA, the CDR3 is TGTGCCATCAGCGGGCCCGGAGTAGGCTACACCTTC.